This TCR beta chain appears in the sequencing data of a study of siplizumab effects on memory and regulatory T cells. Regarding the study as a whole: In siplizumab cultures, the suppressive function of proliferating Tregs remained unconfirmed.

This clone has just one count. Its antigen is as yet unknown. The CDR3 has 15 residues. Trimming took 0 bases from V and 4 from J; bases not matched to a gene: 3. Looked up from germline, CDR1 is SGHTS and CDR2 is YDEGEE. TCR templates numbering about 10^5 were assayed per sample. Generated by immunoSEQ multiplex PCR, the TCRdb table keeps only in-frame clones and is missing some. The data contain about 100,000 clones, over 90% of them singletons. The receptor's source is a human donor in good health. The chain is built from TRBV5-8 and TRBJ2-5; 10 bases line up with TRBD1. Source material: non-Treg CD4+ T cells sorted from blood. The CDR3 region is CASSLGDRGPETQYF. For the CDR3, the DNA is TGTGCCAGCAGCTTGGGGGACAGGGGTCCAGAGACCCAGTACTTC.